The rows below give T cell receptor beta chains drawn from one sample of a study of blood T cell repertoires in COVID-19. TCRdb's table, derived via immunoSEQ multiplex PCR, lists solely in-frame clones and lacks some. The repertoire holds 250,000 or so clones, with 80% to 90% as singletons. The sample was peripheral blood. The origin of the receptors is a man older than 75 with acute or convalescent COVID-19. Each CDR3 is given with its conserved first and last residue. A D gene is named only where the DNA matches it firmly. Clone size, where shown, is once, few, many, or a class for clones that have expanded.

cdr3_aa	cdr3_nt	d_call	v_call	j_call	clone_size
CASSQEGGLATEAFF	TGTGCCAGCAGCCAAGAAGGAGGTCTTGCCACTGAAGCTTTCTTT	NA	TRBV3-1/TRBV3-2	TRBJ1-1	NA
CASSPPGGTDTQYF	TGTGCCAGCTCACCCCCAGGCGGCACAGATACGCAGTATTTT	NA	TRBV18	TRBJ2-3	NA
CASSWRRTDTQYF	TGTGCCAGCAGTTGGAGGCGCACAGATACGCAGTATTTT	NA	TRBV6-5	TRBJ2-3	few
CASRRLGGGTDTQYF	TGTGCCAGCAGGCGACTAGGAGGGGGCACAGATACGCAGTATTTT	NA	TRBV11-1	TRBJ2-3	NA
CASSLGPGSAEQYF	TGTGCCAGCAGCTTAGGGCCGGGGTCCGCCGAGCAGTACTTC	NA	TRBV7-9	TRBJ2-7	NA
CASSPGTGGYEQYF	TGTGCCAGCAGCCCTGGGACAGGGGGCTACGAGCAGTACTTC	TRBD1	TRBV5-5	TRBJ2-7	NA
CASSLTGANQETQYF	TGTGCCAGCAGCCTGACAGGAGCTAACCAAGAGACCCAGTACTTC	NA	TRBV7-3	TRBJ2-5	NA
CASCRWGVTGELFF	TGTGCCAGCTGCCGGTGGGGGGTTACCGGGGAGCTGTTTTTT	NA	TRBV27	TRBJ2-2	NA
CASSKAWTGAATEAFF	TGTGCCAGCAGCAAAGCGTGGACAGGGGCGGCGACTGAAGCTTTCTTT	NA	TRBV21-1	TRBJ1-1	NA
CASRDRGGSTDTQYF	TGTGCCAGTAGAGACCGGGGAGGGAGCACAGATACGCAGTATTTT	TRBD2	TRBV19	TRBJ2-3	NA
CASSIAGGQPNQPQHF	TGTGCCAGTAGTATAGCGGGTGGACAGCCTAATCAGCCCCAGCATTTT	NA	TRBV19	TRBJ1-5	NA
CASSENMPGGSEAFF	TGTGCCAGCAGTGAAAATATGCCGGGGGGGTCTGAAGCTTTCTTT	NA	TRBV2	TRBJ1-1	NA
CASSPRAESYEQYF	TGTGCCAGCAGCCCTCGAGCGGAGTCCTACGAGCAGTACTTC	NA	TRBV9	TRBJ2-7	NA
CASTMRTPETNYGYTF	TGTGCCAGTACTATGAGGACACCCGAAACTAACTATGGCTACACCTTC	NA	TRBV19	TRBJ1-2	NA
CASSAGTGTYNEQFF	TGTGCCAGCTCAGCCGGGACAGGAACCTACAATGAGCAGTTCTTC	TRBD1	TRBV18	TRBJ2-1	NA
CASSLTRFSGANVLTF	TGTGCCAGCAGTCTGACACGATTTTCTGGGGCCAACGTCCTGACTTTC	NA	TRBV7-8	TRBJ2-6	once
CASSRGTGDAQPQHF	TGTGCCAGCAGCCGAGGGACAGGGGACGCTCAGCCCCAGCATTTT	TRBD1	TRBV3-1/TRBV3-2	TRBJ1-5	once
CASSYNSSPLHF	TGTGCCAGTAGTTATAATTCTTCACCCCTCCACTTT	NA	TRBV19	TRBJ1-6	NA
CASSSIGTGLNEKLFF	TGTGCCAGCAGCTCCATTGGGACAGGGTTGAATGAAAAACTGTTTTTT	TRBD1	TRBV7-9	TRBJ1-4	NA
CASSMGLQAREVIEQYF	TGTGCCAGCAGTATGGGTCTTCAAGCGCGAGAAGTGATCGAGCAGTACTTC	NA	TRBV6-2/TRBV6-3	TRBJ2-7	NA
CASRLSGGTGNTIYF	TGCGCCAGCAGACTCTCGGGGGGCACTGGAAACACCATATATTTT	NA	TRBV5-1	TRBJ1-3	NA
CASSQDRQGNSPLHF	TGCGCCAGCAGCCAGGACCGACAGGGGAATTCACCCCTCCACTTT	TRBD1	TRBV4-1	TRBJ1-6	few
CASSRRTGDLNEQFF	TGTGCCAGCAGCCGACGGACAGGGGATTTAAATGAGCAGTTCTTC	TRBD1	TRBV7-6	TRBJ2-1	NA
CASTPGREVQGSFNEKLFF	TGTGCCAGCACCCCAGGGCGGGAGGTACAGGGGTCTTTCAATGAAAAACTGTTTTTT	TRBD1	TRBV6-4	TRBJ1-4	NA
CASSFGTGVTGELFF	TGTGCCAGCAGCTTTGGGACAGGGGTCACCGGGGAGCTGTTTTTT	TRBD1	TRBV7-2	TRBJ2-2	NA
CASSYARGIRIYEQYF	TGTGCCAGCAGTTACGCCAGGGGGATCCGAATCTACGAGCAGTACTTC	TRBD1	TRBV6-2/TRBV6-3	TRBJ2-7	NA
CASSHTGDEQFF	TGTGCCAGCAGTCACACCGGGGATGAGCAGTTCTTC	NA	TRBV2	TRBJ2-1	NA
CASRLAGGPNTGELFF	TGTGCCAGCAGATTAGCGGGGGGGCCGAACACCGGGGAGCTGTTTTTT	TRBD2	TRBV27	TRBJ2-2	NA
CSVDGDWTYEQYF	TGCAGCGTTGATGGGGACTGGACCTACGAGCAGTACTTC	NA	TRBV29-1	TRBJ2-7	NA
CASSLVSGRDNEQFF	TGCGCCAGCAGCTTGGTCAGCGGGCGTGACAATGAGCAGTTCTTC	NA	TRBV5-1	TRBJ2-1	NA
CASKQAKLFF	TGTGCCAGCAAACAGGCGAAGCTGTTTTTT	NA	TRBV12-3/TRBV12-4	TRBJ2-2	NA
CASSPPWLAGGLGGELFF	TGCGCCAGCAGCCCCCCTTGGCTAGCGGGAGGGCTTGGCGGGGAGCTGTTTTTT	TRBD2	TRBV5-1	TRBJ2-2	NA
CASRVTGASNQPQHF	TGTGCCAGCAGGGTGACAGGGGCGAGCAATCAGCCCCAGCATTTT	TRBD1	TRBV27	TRBJ1-5	NA
CASSPRTGATPGELFF	TGTGCCAGCAGCCCTAGGACAGGGGCCACTCCCGGGGAGCTGTTTTTT	TRBD1	TRBV5-6	TRBJ2-2	NA
CASSLWASGSLEQYF	TGTGCCAGCAGCTTGTGGGCTAGCGGGTCGCTCGAGCAGTACTTC	TRBD2	TRBV5-6	TRBJ2-7	NA
CASGGSGNTIYF	TGTGCATCGGGGGGCTCTGGAAACACCATATATTTT	NA	TRBV11-2	TRBJ1-3	once
CASSADREPSETEAFF	TGTGCCAGTAGTGCCGACAGGGAGCCCTCTGAGACTGAAGCTTTCTTT	TRBD1	TRBV19	TRBJ1-1	NA
CASSPPVADNEQYF	TGTGCCAGCTCACCCCCGGTGGCGGACAACGAGCAGTACTTC	NA	TRBV18	TRBJ2-7	NA
CSVVGTVNQPQHF	TGCAGCGTTGTAGGGACAGTCAATCAGCCCCAGCATTTT	TRBD1	TRBV29-1	TRBJ1-5	NA
CASSREDYGYTF	TGTGCCAGCTCAAGGGAGGACTATGGCTACACCTTC	NA	TRBV18	TRBJ1-2	NA
CASSPLARTTYGYTF	TGTGCCAGCAGCCCCCTGGCCCGGACAACTTATGGCTACACCTTC	NA	TRBV6-5	TRBJ1-2	NA
CASATVAANTGELFF	TGTGCCAGCGCGACTGTCGCAGCGAACACCGGGGAGCTGTTTTTT	NA	TRBV7-3	TRBJ2-2	NA
CASSISSQASSYEQYF	TGTGCCAGTAGTATAAGTTCGCAAGCGAGCTCCTACGAGCAGTACTTC	NA	TRBV19	TRBJ2-7	NA
CASSKGRGRVYNEQFF	TGTGCCAGCAGCAAAGGCCGCGGGAGGGTATACAATGAGCAGTTCTTC	NA	TRBV21-1	TRBJ2-1	NA
CASRPPGLAGGAGELFF	TGTGCCAGCAGGCCGCCGGGACTAGCGGGAGGGGCCGGGGAGCTGTTTTTT	TRBD2	TRBV27	TRBJ2-2	NA
CASSRPPGDGYTF	TGTGCCAGCTCCCGGCCCCCCGGGGATGGCTACACCTTC	NA	TRBV7-2	TRBJ1-2	NA
CASSPPSGELFF	TGTGCCAGCTCACCTCCCTCCGGGGAGCTGTTTTTT	NA	TRBV18	TRBJ2-2	NA
CASSPPPDRVNEKLFF	TGTGCCAGCAGCCCCCCCCCTGACAGGGTAAATGAAAAACTGTTTTTT	TRBD1	TRBV5-6	TRBJ1-4	NA
CASIPALGTETQYF	TGTGCCAGCATCCCCGCCCTAGGCACAGAGACCCAGTACTTC	NA	TRBV6-6	TRBJ2-5	NA
CASSLGGAGGETQYF	TGTGCCAGCAGCTTGGGGGGGGCAGGGGGAGAGACCCAGTACTTC	NA	TRBV5-4	TRBJ2-5	few
CASSGSGTEHSETQYF	TGTGCCAGTAGTGGGTCCGGGACAGAACACTCCGAGACCCAGTACTTC	TRBD1	TRBV19	TRBJ2-5	NA